This T cell receptor (beta chain) was sequenced for a study of T-cell memory formation after mild COVID-19. This clonotype came up a few times. Its antigen is still unknown. The CDR3 has 14 amino acids. Germline lookup yields CDR1 MNHEY and CDR2 SVGEGT. The V and J ends lost 4 bases and 0 bases respectively, with 8 bases between them. It was 5'RACE with constant-segment primers that produced the TCR alpha and TCR beta cDNA libraries, which carried sample barcodes and UMIs. TCRdb recomputed calls from the 5' RACE reads with MiXCR, one row per CDR3 protein. In the table there are roughly 400,000 distinct CDR3 sequences, around 17% of which are singletons. The study, taken as a whole, reports: Memory from before infection featured some responding clones, which suggests cross-reactive memory joined. CD4/CD8 balance held among clones contracting day 15 to 85, and later expanders leaned CD4+. Contracting CD4+ clones sat mainly in CM and EM; CD8+ in EMRA.

Sequences were obtained from PBMCs or a T cell subset sorted from them (not recorded which). The rearrangement uses TRBV6-2 or TRBV6-3 and TRBJ2-3; no reliable D call. The sequence derives from a man aged 18 to 29 who had mild COVID-19 (a few samples of this study predate the infection). Cell type and time point are not known. The CDR3 nucleotides are TGTGCCAGCAGTTTCCCCACTAGCACAGATACGCAGTATTTT. Protein product: CASSFPTSTDTQYF.